This paragraph reports one T cell receptor beta chain. This clone was seen a few times. Its antigen remains unidentified. No clone much larger than this one lies a single base away; base qualities are absent. The sample is drawn from a study of cytomegalovirus exposure and HLA in healthy donors (dated by TCRdb to 2016 to 2017). In the study overall: An earlier analysis of approximately 640 of the donors reported more than 250 Gb of sequence data and more than 90 million unique TCR beta sequences from 150 million to 200 million T cells. Donor age, sex, ethnicity and CMV serostatus were collected together with the repertoire data. In an earlier analysis of over 550 of the donors, high-throughput TCR beta sequencing was used to judge whether each TCR beta V gene segment behaved as functional or pseudogenic. An early release covering about 600 HLA-typed donors comprised approximately 290 gigabases of sequencing data and tens of millions of unique TCR sequences. High-throughput TCR immunosequencing, statistical association of individual TCRs with disease status, and machine learning were combined to predict cytomegalovirus infection status. The genetic ancestry cluster associated with self-reported Caucasian donors included around 76% of the approximately 430 genotyped donors. Besides the first cohort of roughly 700 subjects, a separate validation cohort made up of about 120 different subjects was used. The later analysis used no new phenotypic data to find candidate immune exposures, relying instead on TCR beta sequences and their occurrence across donors. Typing coverage varied by locus: roughly 620-640 donors for A, B, C, DRB1 and DQB1; some 520 for DQA1; approximately 610 for DPA1; roughly 450 for DPB1. Across around 400 genotyped donors of the cohort, an average of about 250,000 unique TCR beta nucleotide sequences per donor were sequenced, and approximately 19% of those sequences were non-productive. Class I and class II HLA loci were covered by the typing at four-digit resolution. The study used immunosequencing to profile the T cell repertoires of 666 subjects and linked those repertoires to cytomegalovirus serostatus. In a later analysis, previously published TCR beta repertoires from 550 to 700 donors were re-analyzed and high-resolution HLA genotyping was added so that TCR occurrence patterns could be studied. A later genetic analysis took genome-wide SNP genotypes for 398 of the 666 donors and used that subset as a discovery cohort. Several DR-DQ haplotypes were handled as single units for association and clustering because linkage in the cohort was strong. The aim of the study was to test whether cataloging public T cell receptors could identify signatures of past pathogen exposure. All discovery cohort repertoires had been generated on a single sequencing platform. Results and caveats for the whole study, not just this receptor: A later analysis found that HLA-associated TCR beta chains were more clonally expanded and had lower generation probabilities than equally common non-associated chains. According to the authors, the approach could potentially be generalized to other disease states and immunological phenotypes. A later analysis found that TCR association rates varied across HLA loci, with DRB1 alleles showing the most associated TCRs and HLA-C alleles the fewest. An association between a missense DCLRE1C variant and V-gene and J-gene trimming of TCR beta chains was found in a later genetic analysis and replicated in an independent cohort. According to a later genetic analysis, donors in an Asian-associated ancestry cluster had fewer N-insertions in productive TCRs than the approximately 700-donor mean. Most TCR sequences were observed very rarely across donors, whereas some public TCRs were present in many individuals. Sequencing depth was assumed to be roughly uniform across donors in the presence/absence analyses, though that assumption may not hold. When HLA alleles, especially DR and DQ, strongly co-occurred, TCR associations were difficult to assign to individual alleles. In an earlier analysis of some 550 of the donors, most TCR beta V segments were observed in productive rearrangements about 87% or about 30% of the time, broadly matching IMGT annotations. Linkage disequilibrium might explain the correlated functional status among segregating V segments, but an unknown experimental factor could not be ruled out. This cohort had only TCR beta chains sequenced, and the lack of alpha or paired-chain data limited which features could be detected. Some IMGT-functional V segments, including TRBV6-2 and TRBV6-3, could not be told apart with the 87-base-pair reads, so those segments were excluded. A group of highly shared sequence variants was considered likely to be a technical artifact of the sequencing pipeline. At a false discovery rate of 0.05, a later analysis linked 15,000 to 20,000 TCR beta sequences to specific HLA alleles. Three of the identified cytomegalovirus-associated TCR beta chains were confirmed in vitro to be specific for cytomegalovirus antigens. A further reported finding was that TCR beta sequences accurately predicted the HLA-A and HLA-B alleles for most subjects in the first cohort. In a later analysis, most CMV-associated TCR beta chains were found to appear HLA-restricted, with HLA associations seemingly driven largely by CMV exposure. According to a later analysis, parvovirus B19, influenza, CMV and Epstein-Barr virus appeared linked to several top co-occurrence clusters. For the cohort, immune exposure information was limited to CMV serostatus. The classifier was reported to diagnose cytomegalovirus status with high specificity and sensitivity in both the original cohort and the validation cohort. HLA typing was unavailable for some donors at each locus, so association tests used only the typed subset. The earlier analysis of some 560 of the donors excluded over 15 rarely observed V segments, including chromosome 9 orphons, because counts were too low. In the study, about 150 TCR beta chains were listed as associated with cytomegalovirus.

Libraries were constructed by the immunoSEQ multiplex PCR assay. For the multiplex PCR, a mixture combining 60 forward primers for TCR Vbeta segments and 13 reverse primers for TCR Jbeta segments was used. Amplification of the CDR3 region of rearranged TCR beta genes was performed with a multiplex PCR assay on genomic DNA. The amplified TCR beta libraries were sequenced on the Illumina HiSeq System as 87-base-pair reads. Per the original workflow: In a later analysis, tens of millions of unique TCR beta chains were counted across the 500 to 700 repertoires, and roughly 11 million of these chains were shared by at least two donors. Raw reads were error-corrected and collapsed into unique sequences by a nearest-neighbor algorithm in which closely related sequences were merged to remove PCR and sequencing errors. CDR3 sequences were aligned to IMGT reference sequences to assign V, D and J gene segments. Each retained sequence needed at least a six-nucleotide match to both a V gene segment and a J gene segment. Rearrangements were classified as productive when the CDR3 lacked stop codons and remained in frame with V and J, and all other rearrangements were classified as non-productive. CDR3 was defined by IMGT convention, running from the second conserved V-encoded cysteine to the conserved J-encoded phenylalanine. Sequences without an unambiguous match to a single V gene segment were excluded from the earlier analysis of several hundred of the donors. An earlier analysis of about 590 of the donors classified V segments as functional when productive rearrangements were above 56.7% and as segregating when the standard deviation between donors was above 5%. To diagnose cytomegalovirus status from the catalog of TCR beta chain sequences, a statistical classification framework was built. In a later analysis, V and J genes were assigned by comparing TCR nucleotide sequences against IMGT/GENE-DB human TR gene sequences. Using the TCRdist pipeline, a later analysis assigned CDR3 sequences along with most-parsimonious VDJ recombination scenarios. In a later analysis, each TCR beta chain was defined by its CDR3 amino acid sequence together with its V-gene family, and reads lacking a unique V-gene family were excluded. As a way to deal with suspected cross-contamination and a sequencing artifact, a later analysis dropped 592 nucleotide sequences that were highly shared and had low generation probability. In a later analysis, a clonal expansion index for each public chain was calculated from normalized within-repertoire ranks of inferred template counts. In a later analysis, generation probabilities were computed using a VDJ recombination model fitted to out-of-frame rearrangements, and the results were checked against IGoR. In a later analysis, TCR-TCR, TCR-HLA and TCR-CMV co-occurrence was scored with hypergeometric tests, and a repertoire-size bias correction was applied to TCR pairs. False discovery rates were estimated in a later analysis by permuting HLA or CMV assignments 20 times. In a later analysis, co-occurring TCRs were grouped using DBSCAN, with TCRdist sequence similarity added in when clustering inside HLA-allele-positive subsets. Repertoires with fewer than 30,000 or more than 120,000 public chains were left out of co-occurrence clustering, as were about 5 repertoires with anomalous nucleotide sharing. As stored in TCRdb, this immuneACCESS dataset retains in-frame rearrangements with V and J assigned. A fraction of the clones does not appear; measured against another copy, unresolved V genes explain less than half of the discrepancy, and the remainder lacks a known reason. V, J and clone size are taken as reported in that table, and D and trimming were inferred from the DNA itself. The sample table lists over 130,000 clones, approximately 91% of them with a count of one. The ten largest clones represent roughly 0.5% of the sample.

The cohort consisted of fewer than 700 healthy bone marrow donors. At the time of sampling, all cohort members were nominally healthy, though unrecorded immune exposures were likely present. The donor tested CMV seronegative, placing the donor among the 350 to 400 seronegative members of the cohort. Every donor gave a peripheral blood sample, and the peripheral blood mononuclear cells from that sample were used for TCR beta sequencing. The Qiagen DNeasy Blood Extraction Kit was used to extract genomic DNA from the blood cell samples. CDR1 and CDR2 were assigned from the germline V gene (reference sequence) as SEHNR and FQNEAQ. There are 13 amino acids in the CDR3, from cysteine to phenylalanine inclusive. The sequence is cut down to CDR3 DNA, 39 bases in frame from base 1. V is cut by 1 base and J by 4 bases, and the space between the germline ends is 6 bases.

This sequence was found in a middle-aged woman in good health and CMV-seronegative. The sequenced material came from PBMCs. The receptor chain draws on TRBV7-9 and TRBJ2-3; the D region possibly corresponds to TRBD1 (5 bases align). The base sequence is TGTGCCAGCAGCTTAGAAGGGGCAGATACGCAGTATTTT. It translates to CASSLEGADTQYF.